This record concerns one T cell receptor (beta chain) sequence. What this receptor recognizes is not known. Base-call qualities are not available, and no considerably larger clone is one nucleotide away. The sample originates from a study of OX40 agonist ivuxolimab in advanced cancers. Turning to the overall study: Ivuxolimab was an agonistic, fully human IgG2 monoclonal antibody directed against OX40 (CD134), a costimulatory receptor. In the dose-escalation cohort, 82.7% of patients were male, and the mean age was about 55 years, with a range of about 23 to 90. Intravenous ivuxolimab was administered to patients every 2 weeks at six dose levels: 0.01, 0.1, 0.3, 1.5, 3 and 10 mg/kg. Partial responses occurred in three dose-escalation patients, of whom one had hepatocellular carcinoma and two had cutaneous melanoma. The purpose of peripheral TCRbeta sequencing was to test whether ivuxolimab changed TCR sequence diversity and led to clonal T-cell expansion. Of the roughly 54 dose-escalation patients, hepatocellular carcinoma was present in around 20, melanoma in approximately 15, renal cell carcinoma in 9 and head and neck cancer in 9. The monotherapy dose-escalation portion (N ≈ 56 patients) of the phase I ivuxolimab trial is reported in the paper. Prior anti-PD-1, anti-PD-L1 or anti-CTLA-4 therapy was permitted, and checkpoint inhibitors had been received by 30% to 40% of dose-escalation patients. What the research found in general, with its limitations: Which antigens the clonally expanded peripheral T cells were specific for was not determined. Low levels of normalized T-cell clonal expansion were also shown by some nonresponding patients. After ivuxolimab, more expanded clones were found on average in CD8+ T cells than in CD4+ T cells. In the 0.1-3.0 mg/kg groups, partial responders had among the lowest normalized peripheral clonal expansion, particularly in CD8+ T cells. At doses of 0.1 to 3.0 mg/kg, clonal expansion of both CD4+ and CD8+ T cells in blood was seen between baseline and week 6.

To sequence the TCRbeta CDR3 region, genomic DNA was isolated from the sorted cells. TCRbeta CDR3 regions were sequenced using the immunoSEQ Assay. The source is immuneACCESS, and TCRdb retained only in-frame sequences with V and J called. Part of the clones is not carried over; for the studies checked, unresolved V genes explain less than half of this, and the remainder is unexplained. Across this sample there are 100,000 to 120,000 clones, with 75% to 95% seen only once. The leading ten clones occupy roughly 0.66% of the sample. The trial excluded patients who had a history of autoimmune disease or were on systemic immunosuppression. Peripheral blood for TCR sequencing was collected from all dose cohorts at baseline, on cycle 4 day 1, and on cycle 7 day 1. The samples were taken from a phase I, first-in-human, multicenter, open-label dose-escalation trial of ivuxolimab. Adults with locally advanced or metastatic melanoma, renal cell, hepatocellular, or head and neck squamous cell carcinoma were enrolled in the trial. Before TCR sequencing, CD4+ T cells and CD8+ T cells were sorted from peripheral blood as separate populations.

CDR1 and CDR2, looked up from the germline V gene, are MNHEY and SVGAGI. V is shortened by 1 base, J by 7 bases, and the region joining them spans 8 bases. Spanning cysteine to phenylalanine, the CDR3 consists of 13 amino acids. Only the CDR3 portion is preserved as DNA: 39 bases, with reading frame beginning at the first base. Rearrangement joined TRBV6-5 to TRBJ1-5; TRBD1 is perhaps the D gene, given 6 matching bases. This TCR came from an adult with an advanced solid tumor such as melanoma, head and neck, liver or kidney cancer. Here the sequenced sample was CD4+ or CD8+ T cells sorted from blood, taken in a trial of the OX40 agonist ivuxolimab. At the DNA level, the sequence is TGTGCCAGCAGTTACTTAGGGGGGCAGCCCCAGCATTTT. Its protein product is CASSYLGGQPQHF.